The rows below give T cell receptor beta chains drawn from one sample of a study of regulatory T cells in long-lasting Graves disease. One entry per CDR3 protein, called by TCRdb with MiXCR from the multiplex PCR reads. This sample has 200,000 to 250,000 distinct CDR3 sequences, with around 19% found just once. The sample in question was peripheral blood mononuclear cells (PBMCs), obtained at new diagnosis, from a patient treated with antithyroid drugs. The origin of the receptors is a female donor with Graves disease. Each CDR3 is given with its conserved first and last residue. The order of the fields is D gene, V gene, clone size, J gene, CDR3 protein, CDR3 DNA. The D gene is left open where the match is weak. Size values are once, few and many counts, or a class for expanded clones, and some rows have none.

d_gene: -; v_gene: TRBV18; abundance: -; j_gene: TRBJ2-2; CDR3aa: CASSPSTQNTGELFF; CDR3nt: TGTGCCAGCTCACCATCGACACAAAACACCGGGGAGCTGTTTTTT
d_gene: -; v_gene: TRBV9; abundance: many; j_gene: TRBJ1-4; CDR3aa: CASSEGPAEKKLFF; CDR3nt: TGTGCCAGCAGCGAGGGACCCGCGGAAAAAAAACTGTTTTTT
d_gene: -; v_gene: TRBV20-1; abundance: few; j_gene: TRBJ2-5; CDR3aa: CSARDLGVETQYF; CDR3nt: TGCAGTGCTAGAGACCTGGGGGTAGAGACCCAGTACTTC
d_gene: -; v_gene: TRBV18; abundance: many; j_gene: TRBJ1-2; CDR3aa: CASSPPGQGKYGYTF; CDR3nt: TGTGCCAGCTCACCACCAGGGCAGGGAAAGTATGGCTACACCTTC
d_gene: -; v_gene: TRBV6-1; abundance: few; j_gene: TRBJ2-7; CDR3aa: CASSPLPAALREQYF; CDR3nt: TGTGCCAGCAGCCCTTTACCCGCGGCCCTCCGCGAGCAGTACTTC
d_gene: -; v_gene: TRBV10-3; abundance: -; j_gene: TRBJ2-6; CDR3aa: CAISGHAGSGANVLTF; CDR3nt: TGTGCCATCAGTGGACATGCGGGCTCTGGGGCCAACGTCCTGACTTTC
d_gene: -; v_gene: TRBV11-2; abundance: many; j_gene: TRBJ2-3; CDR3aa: CASSELAVRTDTQYF; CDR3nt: TGTGCCAGCAGCGAACTAGCAGTTCGAACAGATACGCAGTATTTT
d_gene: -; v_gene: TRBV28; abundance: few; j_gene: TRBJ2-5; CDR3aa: CASSLRGVRRVRETQYF; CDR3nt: TGTGCCAGCAGTTTGAGGGGGGTCAGGAGGGTAAGGGAGACCCAGTACTTC
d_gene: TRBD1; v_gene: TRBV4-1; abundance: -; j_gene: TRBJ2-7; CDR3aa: CASSRDPNVGQGASEQYF; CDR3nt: TGCGCCAGCAGCCGCGACCCTAATGTCGGACAGGGGGCGAGCGAGCAGTACTTC
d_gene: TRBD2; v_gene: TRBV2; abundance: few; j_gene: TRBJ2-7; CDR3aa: CASSESREGYEQYF; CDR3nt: TGTGCCAGCAGTGAATCGCGGGAGGGCTACGAGCAGTACTTC
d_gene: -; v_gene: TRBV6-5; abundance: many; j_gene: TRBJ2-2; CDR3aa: CASSYGSTGELFF; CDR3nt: TGTGCCAGCAGTTATGGCAGCACCGGGGAGCTGTTTTTT